These T cell receptor beta chains were read from a single sample in a study of beta chain features in type 1 diabetes. Method: immunoSEQ multiplex PCR; TCRdb's copy keeps in-frame clones and lacks some. The sample consists of about 260,000 clones, around 68% of them appearing once. The material sequenced was naive CD4+ T cells from blood. The receptors here all came from a man aged 30 to 45 in good health. The CDR3 runs from the conserved cysteine through the conserved F or W. The order of the fields is clone size, D gene, V gene, J gene, CDR3 protein, CDR3 DNA. The D gene is left open where the match is weak. The listing skips clone size in some rows; elsewhere it reads once, few, many or a size class.

.	.	TRBV4-1	TRBJ2-3	CASSFRGRGPTDTQYF	TGCGCCAGCAGCTTCCGAGGTAGAGGGCCCACAGATACGCAGTATTTT
.	.	TRBV7-9	TRBJ2-6	CASSLARTSGANVLTF	TGTGCCAGCAGCTTAGCACGTACCTCTGGGGCCAACGTCCTGACTTTC
.	.	TRBV15	TRBJ2-3	CATSRDGVLDTDTQYF	TGTGCCACCAGCAGAGATGGGGTTTTGGACACAGATACGCAGTATTTT
few	TRBD2	TRBV29-1	TRBJ2-1	CSVAGLAGYNEQFF	TGCAGCGTTGCGGGACTAGCGGGATACAATGAGCAGTTCTTC
.	TRBD2	TRBV7-9	TRBJ2-7	CASSPGLAGINYEQYF	TGTGCCAGCAGCCCGGGACTAGCGGGTATCAACTACGAGCAGTACTTC
.	.	TRBV10-2	TRBJ1-2	CASSENSLAYGYTF	TGCGCCAGCAGTGAGAACAGCCTTGCCTATGGCTACACCTTC
.	TRBD1	TRBV15	TRBJ2-5	CATSRGQSQETQYF	TGTGCCACCAGCAGGGGACAGTCTCAAGAGACCCAGTACTTC
.	.	TRBV25-1	TRBJ1-6	CASGGLINSPLHF	TGTGCCAGCGGGGGACTGATAAATTCACCCCTCCACTTT
.	.	TRBV11-2	TRBJ2-7	CASSLETAPAYEQYF	TGTGCCAGCAGCTTAGAGACGGCCCCAGCCTACGAGCAGTACTTC
.	.	TRBV28	TRBJ2-7	CASRRSYEQYF	TGTGCCAGCAGGCGGTCCTACGAGCAGTACTTC
.	TRBD2	TRBV9	TRBJ2-3	CASSLGLAGTADTQYF	TGTGCCAGCAGCTTGGGACTAGCGGGGACGGCAGATACGCAGTATTTT
.	TRBD2	TRBV30	TRBJ2-1	CAWSVHSGSTEQFF	TGTGCCTGGAGTGTACATAGCGGGAGCACTGAGCAGTTCTTC
.	.	TRBV25-1	TRBJ2-3	CATGPFSTDTQYF	TGTGCCACAGGGCCTTTTAGCACAGATACGCAGTATTTT
.	TRBD1	TRBV7-2	TRBJ2-1	CASSLGAGGYNEQFF	TGTGCCAGCAGCTTAGGGGCAGGGGGTTACAATGAGCAGTTCTTC
once	TRBD2	TRBV7-2	TRBJ2-1	CASSLTQTSGRNEQFF	TGTGCCAGCAGCTTAACCCAGACTAGCGGGCGCAATGAGCAGTTCTTC
few	.	TRBV30	TRBJ2-7	CAWSVAINSYEQYF	TGTGCCTGGAGTGTAGCGATAAACTCCTACGAGCAGTACTTC
.	.	TRBV7-2	TRBJ2-1	CASSSSRSSYNEQFF	TGTGCCAGCAGCTCTAGCAGAAGCTCCTACAATGAGCAGTTCTTC
.	.	TRBV18	TRBJ2-7	CASSHRAEEQYF	TGTGCCAGCTCACACCGGGCTGAGGAGCAGTACTTC
few	.	TRBV18	TRBJ2-5	CASSPGTDQETQYF	TGTGCCAGCTCACCCGGGACGGACCAAGAGACCCAGTACTTC
few	.	TRBV20-1	TRBJ2-5	CSARREETQYF	TGCAGTGCTAGACGGGAAGAGACCCAGTACTTC
once	.	TRBV27	TRBJ2-1	CASRARGGGNEQFF	TGTGCCAGCAGAGCAAGGGGGGGCGGGAATGAGCAGTTCTTC
once	.	TRBV5-4	TRBJ2-3	CASSLGPATDTQYF	TGTGCCAGCAGCCTCGGGCCCGCCACAGATACGCAGTATTTT
.	.	TRBV7-9	TRBJ2-1	CASSLVIAGEEQFF	TGTGCCAGCAGCTTAGTTATCGCGGGTGAGGAGCAGTTCTTC
.	.	TRBV29-1	TRBJ2-3	CSDAQLETQYF	TGCAGCGACGCCCAGCTAGAGACGCAGTATTTT
few	.	TRBV29-1	TRBJ2-7	CSVGQVIDEQYF	TGCAGCGTTGGGCAAGTAATCGACGAGCAGTACTTC
few	TRBD1	TRBV15	TRBJ1-1	CATTPDRVGTEAFF	TGTGCCACCACCCCGGACAGGGTTGGTACTGAAGCTTTCTTT
.	TRBD1	TRBV28	TRBJ2-7	CASSLKGQGFYEQYF	TGTGCCAGCAGTTTAAAGGGACAGGGATTCTACGAGCAGTACTTC
.	.	TRBV29-1	TRBJ2-3	CSEGGSGTDTQYF	TGCAGCGAGGGAGGTTCGGGCACAGATACGCAGTATTTT
.	.	TRBV14	TRBJ2-3	CASSRLGDTQYF	TGTGCCAGCAGCCGGTTGGGAGATACGCAGTATTTT
.	.	TRBV30	TRBJ2-7	CAWSHRVGEQYF	TGTGCCTGGAGCCACAGGGTAGGCGAGCAGTACTTC
.	TRBD2	TRBV10-3	TRBJ2-7	CAISGGGQSSYEQYF	TGTGCCATCAGTGGGGGAGGGCAGAGCTCCTACGAGCAGTACTTC
.	.	TRBV20-1	TRBJ1-1	CSAHRANQAFF	TGCAGTGCTCACCGAGCCAATCAAGCTTTCTTT
.	.	TRBV30	TRBJ2-3	CAWSRRGATTDTQYF	TGTGCCTGGAGTCGACGGGGGGCAACCACAGATACGCAGTATTTT
.	TRBD2	TRBV6-5	TRBJ2-7	CASSYSYTAGEGEQYF	TGTGCCAGCAGTTACTCGTATACAGCGGGAGAGGGCGAGCAGTACTTC
.	.	TRBV15	TRBJ1-5	CATSLASPNQPQHF	TGTGCCACCAGCCTGGCCAGCCCGAATCAGCCCCAGCATTTT
.	.	TRBV29-1	TRBJ1-6	CSVGATLGSPLHF	TGCAGCGTTGGAGCTACTCTCGGATCACCCCTCCACTTT
.	.	TRBV25-1	TRBJ1-4	CASSEVSTEKLFF	TGTGCCAGCAGTGAAGTATCTACTGAAAAACTGTTTTTT
.	.	TRBV7-6	TRBJ1-5	CASSLGSLGDQPQHF	TGTGCCAGCAGCTTGGGCTCCCTGGGCGATCAGCCCCAGCATTTT
.	.	TRBV29-1	TRBJ2-7	CSVQGGGPDEQYF	TGCAGCGTGCAAGGGGGAGGGCCGGACGAGCAGTACTTC
.	TRBD1	TRBV30	TRBJ1-2	CAWSPQGVYYGYTF	TGTGCCTGGAGCCCACAGGGGGTTTACTATGGCTACACCTTC
.	.	TRBV30	TRBJ2-1	CAWAGVNEQFF	TGTGCCTGGGCAGGGGTAAATGAGCAGTTCTTC
.	TRBD2	TRBV15	TRBJ2-1	CATSRDGGLADYNEQFF	TGTGCCACCAGCAGAGACGGGGGACTAGCGGATTACAATGAGCAGTTCTTC
.	.	TRBV4-3	TRBJ2-3	CASSQPGSPQYF	TGCGCCAGCAGCCAGCCAGGGTCACCGCAGTATTTT
few	.	TRBV29-1	TRBJ1-2	CSAPTGLGYGYTF	TGCAGCGCTCCGACAGGATTAGGCTATGGCTACACCTTC
.	TRBD1	TRBV13	TRBJ2-5	CASSRDREETQYF	TGTGCCAGCAGCCGAGACAGGGAAGAGACCCAGTACTTC
few	TRBD2	TRBV7-2	TRBJ2-1	CASSSGTTYNEQFF	TGTGCCAGCAGTTCCGGGACTACCTACAATGAGCAGTTCTTC
.	TRBD2	TRBV4-3	TRBJ2-6	CASSQEHAGGPAGANVLTF	TGCGCCAGCAGTCAAGAGCACGCGGGAGGGCCGGCTGGGGCCAACGTCCTGACTTTC
.	TRBD2	TRBV7-9	TRBJ2-2	CASSPREVGSNTGELFF	TGTGCCAGCAGCCCACGGGAGGTTGGGTCGAACACCGGGGAGCTGTTTTTT
.	TRBD1	TRBV18	TRBJ1-1	CASALGQESAEAFF	TGTGCCAGCGCCCTTGGACAGGAAAGTGCTGAAGCTTTCTTT
.	.	TRBV7-9	TRBJ2-7	CASRRESRAIGEQYF	TGTGCCAGCAGACGGGAATCCAGGGCCATAGGGGAGCAGTACTTC
few	TRBD1	TRBV9	TRBJ1-2	CASSTRTGGYGYTF	TGTGCCAGCAGCACCAGGACAGGGGGCTATGGCTACACCTTC
once	.	TRBV30	TRBJ1-3	CACPGDGSGNTIYF	TGTGCCTGCCCTGGGGATGGCTCTGGAAACACCATATATTTT
.	.	TRBV29-1	TRBJ1-1	CSGVFGLNTEAFF	TGCAGCGGCGTTTTTGGTCTGAACACTGAAGCTTTCTTT